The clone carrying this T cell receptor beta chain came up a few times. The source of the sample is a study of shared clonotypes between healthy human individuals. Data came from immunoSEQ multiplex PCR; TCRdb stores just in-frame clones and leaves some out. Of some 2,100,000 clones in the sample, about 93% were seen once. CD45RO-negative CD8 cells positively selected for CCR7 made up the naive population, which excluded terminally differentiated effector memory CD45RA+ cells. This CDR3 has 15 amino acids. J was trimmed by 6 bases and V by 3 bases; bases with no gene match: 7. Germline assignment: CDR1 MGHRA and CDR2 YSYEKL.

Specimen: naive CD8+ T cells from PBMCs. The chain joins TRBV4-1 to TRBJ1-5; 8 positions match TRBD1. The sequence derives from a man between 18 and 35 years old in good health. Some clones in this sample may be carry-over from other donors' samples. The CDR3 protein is CASSQMDRDIQPQHF. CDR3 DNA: TGCGCCAGCAGCCAGATGGACAGGGACATTCAGCCCCAGCATTTT.